The 10 T cell receptor beta chains reported below all come from one sample, sequenced in a study of blood T cell repertoires in COVID-19. Sequencing was performed with immunoSEQ multiplex PCR; in TCRdb, only in-frame clones are kept and a portion is missing. In the table there are about 110,000 clones, around 88% of which are singletons. The sequenced material came from peripheral blood. The receptor source for this set is a man over 45 with active or convalescent COVID-19.

The chain combines TRBV28 with TRBJ1-1, with D hard to call. V was shortened by 6 bases and J by 0 bases, with 11 bases between the two germline ends. The CDR3 covers 14 residues. Germline assignment: CDR1 MDHEN and CDR2 SYDVKM. The CDR3 DNA sequence: TGTGCCAGCAGAGTGACGGGTTTGAACACTGAAGCTTTCTTT. This encodes CASRVTGLNTEAFF.

This clone was seen once. J is TRBJ2-1 and V is TRBV19; 12 nucleotides line up with TRBD2. Germline V gene data show CDR1 as LNHDA and CDR2 as SQIVND (reference sequence). This CDR3 contains 16 residues. Trimming at V came to 0 bases and at J to 8 bases, leaving 5 bases not matched to a gene. The CDR3: CASSIDLAGGRDEQFF. For the CDR3, the DNA is TGTGCCAGTAGTATAGATCTAGCGGGAGGGCGGGATGAGCAGTTCTTC.

The chain joins TRBV11-2 to TRBJ1-4; a possible D gene is TRBD1 (5 bases). CDR1 and CDR2 (germline): SGHAT, FQNNGV. CDR3 length equals 16 residues. V was cut by 1 base and J by 10 bases, with 19 bases left in between. The CDR3 DNA is TGTGCCAGCAGCTTAGCAAAGGTTGCCCTGGGGGGAAAACTGTTTTTT. It codes for CASSLAKVALGGKLFF. The variable domain in full, with the rest retrieved from reference TRBV11-2 and TRBJ1-4, is EAGVAQSPRYKIIEKRQSVAFWCNPISGHATLYWYQQILGQGPKLLIQFQNNGVVDDSQLPKDRFSAERLKGVDSTLKIQPAKLEDSAVYLCASSLAKVALGGKLFFGSGTQLSVL.

In DNA form, the CDR3 reads TGTGCCAGCAGCTTAAGTTGGGCAGGGGCGGCAGATACGCAGTATTTT. Its protein is CASSLSWAGAADTQYF. This chain uses TRBV7-8 with TRBJ2-3; possibly TRBD1 for D (6 bases). This CDR3 is built from 16 residues. Germline V gene data show CDR1 as SGHVS and CDR2 as FQNEAQ. The V end was cut by 2 bases, the J end by 4 bases, with 16 bases between. Supplemented by reference TRBV7-8 and TRBJ2-3, the full variable domain reads GAGVSQSPRYKVAKRGQDVALRCDPISGHVSLFWYQQALGQGPEFLTYFQNEAQLDKSGLPSDRFFAERPEGSVSTLKIQRTQQEDSAVYLCASSLSWAGAADTQYFGPGTRLTVL.

This clone was counted only a few times. This chain uses TRBV21-1 with TRBJ2-1; TRBD2 reflects the table's D call only, with no check against the DNA. TRBV21-1 is designated a pseudogene. This CDR3 contains 21 residues. CDR3 in amino acids: CASSALDGGSRPHPGDNEQFF. The CDR3 coding sequence is TGTGCCAGCAGCGCCCTAGACGGGGGGAGCCGACCTCATCCCGGCGACAATGAGCAGTTCTTC.

V and J are TRBV5-4 and TRBJ2-5; a possible D gene is TRBD2 (5 bases). Looked up from germline, CDR1 is SGHNT and CDR2 is YYREEE (reference sequence). Deletions cut 0 bases from V and 2 bases from J, with 8 bases between. The CDR3 is made up of 14 amino acids. The CDR3 region is CASSLGRGQETQYF. CDR3 bases: TGTGCCAGCAGCTTGGGACGAGGGCAAGAGACCCAGTACTTC. The full variable domain, rest sourced from reference TRBV5-4 and TRBJ2-5, is ETGVTQSPTHLIKTRGQQVTLRCSSQSGHNTVSWYQQALGQGPQFIFQYYREEENGRGNFPPRFSGLQFPNYSSELNVNALELDDSALYLCASSLGRGQETQYFGPGTRLLVL.

The chain uses TRBV3-1 (or the pseudogene TRBV3-2) and TRBJ1-2; D unresolved. The CDR3 loop spans 14 amino acids. V dropped 0 bases and J dropped 2 bases, with 7 bases sitting between them. CDR1 is LGHDT and CDR2 is YNNKEL in the germline V gene (reference sequence). CDR3 nucleotide sequence: TGTGCCAGCAGCCAAGAATTATCCAACTATGGCTACACCTTC. Translation gives CASSQELSNYGYTF.

CDR3 loop: CASPPPAGAVDTQYF. CDR3 sequence (DNA): TGTGCCAGCCCACCTCCGGCAGGGGCCGTAGATACGCAGTATTTT. The chain links TRBV5-4 to TRBJ2-3; tentatively, D is TRBD1 (6 bases). V was clipped by 7 bases and J by 5 bases, with 20 bases between them. CDR1 and CDR2 (germline): SGHNT, YYREEE (reference sequence). CDR3 length equals 15 residues.

V is TRBV5-4 and J is TRBJ2-3; D is perhaps TRBD2 (5 bases). The length of the CDR3 is 13 residues. The V and J ends lost 4 bases and 2 bases respectively, with 8 bases between them. In germline, CDR1 is SGHNT, CDR2 YYREEE (reference sequence). Written as DNA, the CDR3 is TGTGCCAGCAGCCCGGAGGACACAGATACGCAGTATTTT. It specifies CASSPEDTDTQYF.

The CDR3 reads CASSLQGSYGYTF. DNA of the CDR3: TGCGCCAGCAGCCTACAGGGGTCCTATGGCTACACCTTC. The chain uses TRBV5-1 and TRBJ1-2; 7 bases match TRBD1. Germline V gives CDR1 SGHRS, CDR2 YFSETQ. This CDR3 has 13 amino acids. V trimming: 4 bases; J trimming: 4 bases; junction bases outside the gene matches: 4.